Below, 7 T cell receptor beta chains from the same sample are listed, as sequenced in a study of beta chain features in type 1 diabetes. As every portion of the isolated RNA was reverse transcribed, the sequencing read expressed TCRB transcripts. Produced via immunoSEQ multiplex PCR; TCRdb's table is partial and in-frame only. The table shows hundreds of thousands of clones, with around 12% occurring only once. The material sequenced was naive CD4+ T cells from blood. Every receptor here comes from a man younger than 35 in good health.

This clone came up a few times. This chain connects TRBV6-5 to TRBJ2-5, with 7 bases matching TRBD1. Trimming took 5 bases from V and 5 from J; bases not matched to a gene: 5. The CDR3 covers 13 residues. Germline V gene lookup returns CDR1 MNHEY and CDR2 SVGAGI. The CDR3 nucleotides read TGTGCCAGCAGTGCACAGGGGAAGGAGACCCAGTACTTC. Its protein is CASSAQGKETQYF.

This chain joins TRBV7-9 and TRBJ2-3, with D possibly matching TRBD2 (6 bases). Per the germline V gene, CDR1 is SEHNR and CDR2 is FQNEAQ (reference sequence). The ends were cut back, 7 bases at V and 2 bases at J, with 13 bases in the middle. The CDR3 extends over 14 amino acids. In nucleotides, the CDR3 is TGTGCCAGCACCATCGGGGGATACACAGATACGCAGTATTTT. This sequence encodes CASTIGGYTDTQYF.

The gene calls are TRBV7-2 and TRBJ2-1; D remains unclear. The germline gives CDR1 SGHTA, CDR2 FQGNSA. The CDR3 is made up of 12 amino acids. The germline V and J ends were trimmed by 3 bases and 9 bases, with 9 bases remaining between them. CDR3 in DNA: TGTGCCAGCAGCTTTAGCCGGTCTGAGCAGTTCTTC. Protein: CASSFSRSEQFF.

This clone was seen a few times. The rearrangement links TRBV18 to TRBJ2-4; 13 bases are shared with TRBD2. In germline, CDR1 is KGHSH, CDR2 LQKENI. With V trimmed by 2 bases and J by 3 bases, 7 bases remained unmatched. The CDR3 loop spans 18 amino acids. In DNA, the CDR3 is TGTGCCAGCTCACCAGGGACTAGCGGGACCGAGGGCAAAAACATTCAGTACTTC. Its protein product is CASSPGTSGTEGKNIQYF.

Concerning this clone itself: The identical CDR3 is also encoded by other nucleotide sequences in the sample. The chain uses TRBV7-2 and TRBJ2-2; tentatively, D is TRBD2 (6 bases). The germline V gene encodes CDR1 SGHTA and CDR2 FQGNSA. The V end was cut by 1 base, the J end by 0 bases, with 9 bases between. The CDR3 loop spans 16 amino acids. The CDR3 is CASSLVGGANTGELFF. The CDR3 region has the DNA TGTGCCAGCAGCTTAGTCGGGGGAGCGAACACCGGGGAGCTGTTTTTT.

CDR3 protein: CASSSGPGQGRFYEQFF. The CDR3 region has the DNA TGTGCCAGCAGCTCAGGACCGGGACAGGGCCGGTTTTATGAGCAGTTCTTC. V usage is TRBV7-3 and J usage is TRBJ2-1, with 9 bases that match TRBD1. Germline CDR1 is SGHTA and CDR2 is FQGTGA. The J segment lost 8 bases and the V segment lost 4 bases, leaving 15 bases of the junction unmatched. The CDR3 loop spans 17 amino acids.

This clone has only a few counts. Other nucleotide sequences from this sample produce the same CDR3. V and J are TRBV9 and TRBJ2-7; 11 bases line up with TRBD2. The V gene end was trimmed by 3 bases and the J gene end by 2 bases; junction bases not matched to a gene: 4. CDR3 length: 15 amino acids. Germline CDR1 SGDLS, CDR2 YYNGEE. CDR3 coding DNA: TGTGCCAGCAGCGCCGGGACTAGCGGACCCTACGAGCAGTACTTC. Translated, it gives CASSAGTSGPYEQYF.